Shown below are 26 T cell receptor beta chains from a single sample sequenced in a study of blood T cell repertoires in COVID-19. Clones were read by immunoSEQ multiplex PCR, and TCRdb kept only the in-frame ones, dropping some. The sample comprises roughly 100,000 clones, around 87% of which are singletons, and 11% rests with the top ten. The sequencing sample was made of peripheral blood. These TCRs come from a woman in her twenties or thirties with acute or convalescent COVID-19.

The chain links TRBV2 to TRBJ1-1, with D possibly matching TRBD1 (5 bases). CDR3 length: 11 amino acids. Germline V gives CDR1 SNHLY, CDR2 FYNNEI. Trimming took 11 bases from V and 7 from J, leaving 14 bases between them. CDR3 sequence (DNA): TGTGCCTGTATAAGACAGATTGAAGCTTTCTTT. Amino acids: CACIRQIEAFF. The full variable domain, its missing parts supplied by reference TRBV2 and TRBJ1-1, is EPEVTQTPSHQVTQMGQEVILRCVPISNHLYFYWYRQILGQKVEFLVSFYNNEISEKSEIFDDQFSVERPDGSNFTLKIRSTKLEDSAMYFCACIRQIEAFFGQGTRLTVV.

The chain combines TRBV19 with TRBJ1-1; 8 bases agree with TRBD1. Germline assignment: CDR1 LNHDA and CDR2 SQIVND (reference sequence). V shed 8 bases and J 0 bases; nucleotides not matched to a gene: 14. This CDR3 region has 17 residues. CDR3 loop: CASLRSWAGGVNTEAFF. DNA of the CDR3: TGTGCCAGTCTCAGATCCTGGGCAGGGGGCGTGAACACTGAAGCTTTCTTT.

This clone was counted between two and nine times. The rearrangement links TRBV18 to TRBJ1-2; the D gene is possibly TRBD1 (5 bases). Trimming shortened V by 3 bases and J by 2 bases, and 7 bases separated the two germline ends. The germline V gene encodes CDR1 KGHSH and CDR2 LQKENI. The CDR3 contains 13 residues. CDR3 protein: CASSPRENYGYTF. The CDR3, as DNA: TGTGCCAGCTCACCCAGGGAAAACTATGGCTACACCTTC.

CDR3: CAISSASGVSTDTQYF. DNA for the CDR3: TGTGCCATCAGTTCTGCTAGCGGGGTTAGCACAGATACGCAGTATTTT. The chain is built from TRBV10-3 and TRBJ2-3; 9 bases map to TRBD2. The CDR3 sequence is 16 residues long. Trimming cost V 5 bases and J 0 bases; bases outside gene matches: 6. The V gene's germline CDR1 is ENHRY and CDR2 SYGVKD.

The genes are TRBV25-1 and TRBJ2-2, with a possible D match to TRBD1 (6 bases). This CDR3 is 15 amino acids long. V shed 4 bases and J shed 3 bases, with 12 bases lying between them. Germline V gives CDR1 MGHDK, CDR2 SYGVNS. CDR3 sequence (DNA): TGTGCCAGCAGTGCATCAACAGGGCACACCGGGGAGCTGTTTTTT. Amino acid sequence: CASSASTGHTGELFF.

The rearrangement links TRBV11-3 to TRBJ1-2; D possibly corresponds to TRBD1 (6 bases). The CDR3 contains 13 residues. V shed 8 bases and J shed 6 bases, with 16 bases lying between them. Germline V gene data show CDR1 as SGHNT and CDR2 as YENEEA. For the CDR3, the DNA is TGTGCCAGCCGCAGTATGGGGGCGGATGGCTACACCTTC. It specifies CASRSMGADGYTF.

The CDR3 DNA reads as TGCGCCAGCAGCTTACAGACGAACACCGGGGAGCTGTTTTTT. Amino acid sequence: CASSLQTNTGELFF. This chain links TRBV5-1 with TRBJ2-2; the D is unclear. Trimming pared 2 bases from V and 0 bases from J, leaving 5 bases between. This CDR3 spans 14 amino acids. In germline, CDR1 is SGHRS, CDR2 YFSETQ. Using reference TRBV5-1 and TRBJ2-2 for the parts outside the CDR3, the full variable domain is KAGVTQTPRYLIKTRGQQVTLSCSPISGHRSVSWYQQTPGQGLQFLFEYFSETQRNKGNFPGRFSGRQFSNSRSEMNVSTLELGDSALYLCASSLQTNTGELFFGEGSRLTVL.

CDR3 region: CASSPGTATDTQYF. The CDR3 DNA follows: TGCGCCAGCAGCCCAGGGACTGCAACAGATACGCAGTATTTT. This chain connects TRBV4-1 to TRBJ2-3; tentative D call: TRBD2 (6 bases). V was trimmed by 4 bases and J by 3 bases, leaving 11 bases between them. Germline V gene sequence: CDR1 MGHRA, CDR2 YSYEKL. CDR3 length equals 14 residues.

V gene TRBV7-9 combines with J gene TRBJ2-1; 12 nucleotides line up with TRBD2. The CDR3 consists of 15 residues. Trimming took 1 base from V and 10 from J; bases not matched to a gene: 5. Per the germline V gene, CDR1 is SEHNR and CDR2 is FQNEAQ (reference sequence). CDR3 region: CASSLGLAGVEEQFF. Here the CDR3 DNA reads TGTGCCAGCAGCTTAGGACTAGCGGGGGTCGAAGAGCAGTTCTTC.

The V call is TRBV5-8, the J call TRBJ1-2, with D perhaps TRBD1 (5 bases). Between the trimmed V and J ends, which lost 5 bases and 4 bases, there was a span of 15 bases. The CDR3 extends over 14 amino acids. Germline V lookup: CDR1 SGHTS, CDR2 YDEGEE. The CDR3 loop is CASRAPGGIYGYTF. The DNA of the CDR3 is TGTGCCAGCAGGGCCCCGGGGGGTATCTATGGCTACACCTTC.

The rearrangement links TRBV2 to TRBJ2-1; D perhaps matches TRBD2 (6 bases). The CDR3 extends over 16 amino acids. Trimming shortened V by 5 bases and J by 6 bases, and 20 bases separated the two germline ends. CDR1 is SNHLY and CDR2 is FYNNEI in the germline V gene. Written as DNA, the CDR3 is TGTGCCAGCAGTTCCTCGGGACTTTCCGTCCCCAATGAGCAGTTCTTC. As protein: CASSSSGLSVPNEQFF.

The rearrangement links TRBV19 to TRBJ2-4; weak D call: TRBD2 (6 bases). V lost 4 bases and J lost 0, with 7 bases in between. Germline CDR1 LNHDA, CDR2 SQIVND (reference sequence). The CDR3 is 14 residues long. The CDR3 coding sequence is TGTGCCAGTAGTAGGGGGGTAGCCAAAAACATTCAGTACTTC. It translates to CASSRGVAKNIQYF.

The V gene is TRBV5-1, the J gene TRBJ2-1, with D perhaps TRBD2 (6 bases). This CDR3 has 14 residues. Germline V gene data show CDR1 as SGHRS and CDR2 as YFSETQ. With 3 bases removed from V and 8 bases from J, the gap between germline ends came to 15 bases. CDR3: CASSSVGGMDEQFF. The CDR3 bases are TGCGCCAGCAGCTCCGTCGGGGGTATGGATGAGCAGTTCTTC.

This chain links TRBV18 with TRBJ1-2; D ambiguous. Germline values: CDR1 KGHSH, CDR2 LQKENI. V was pared by 3 bases and J by 8 bases, with 13 bases between. There are 13 residues in the CDR3. Here the CDR3 DNA reads TGTGCCAGCTCACCCGGGGTTGATGAAGGCTACACCTTC. Translation gives CASSPGVDEGYTF.

CDR3 DNA: TGTGCCAGCTTCCGGGACAGGAACACCGGGGAGCTGTTTTTT. Amino acids: CASFRDRNTGELFF. The chain combines TRBV6-5 with TRBJ2-2; 7 bases agree with TRBD1. This CDR3 is built from 14 residues. Unmatched junction bases numbered 4, after V lost 8 bases and J lost 1 base. CDR1 and CDR2 (germline): MNHEY, SVGAGI.

The genes are TRBV19 and TRBJ2-7, with TRBD1 identical over 7 bases. CDR1 is LNHDA and CDR2 is SQIVND in the germline V gene (reference sequence). The CDR3 extends over 14 amino acids. V trimming: 4 bases; J trimming: 6 bases; junction bases outside the gene matches: 9. DNA for the CDR3: TGTGCCAGTAGTACCCAGGGGGAAATACGCGAGCAGTACTTC. Its protein product is CASSTQGEIREQYF.

The chain carries TRBV19 and TRBJ2-7, with TRBD2 matching 8 bases. This CDR3 comprises 16 residues. Germline V gene sequence: CDR1 LNHDA, CDR2 SQIVND (reference sequence). Trimming cost V 5 bases and J 5 bases; bases outside gene matches: 14. The DNA for the CDR3 is TGTGCCAGTAGTCTTTTAGCGGGGACCGTCGGGGACGAGCAGTACTTC. This gives the protein CASSLLAGTVGDEQYF.

The rearrangement joins TRBV27 to TRBJ1-2, with a tentative D call TRBD1 (6 bases). Germline V gene sequence: CDR1 MNHEY, CDR2 SMNVEV (reference sequence). The CDR3 covers 13 residues. V was pared by 0 bases and J by 8 bases, with 10 bases between. CDR3 DNA: TGTGCCAGCAGTTTATCACAGGGACAAGGCTACACCTTC. It is translated as CASSLSQGQGYTF.

DNA for the CDR3: TGTGCCAGCAGTCGAACCGGGACAGGGACTGAAGCTTTCTTT. Its protein is CASSRTGTGTEAFF. V usage is TRBV6-6 and J usage is TRBJ1-1, with 9 bases lining up with TRBD1. Germline V gene sequence: CDR1 MNHNY, CDR2 SVGAGI (reference sequence). Trimming took 5 bases from V and 5 from J; bases not matched to a gene: 6. The CDR3 runs to 14 residues.

This rearrangement joins TRBV29-1 to TRBJ1-4; a possible D gene is TRBD1 (5 bases). CDR1 is SQVTM and CDR2 is ANQGSEA in the germline V gene. The V end lost 5 bases, the J end lost 12 bases, and 16 bases lay between the germline ends. The CDR3 contains 12 residues. The CDR3 bases are TGCAGCGTTAAGGGGCAGGATCCTGAACTGTTTTTT. This codes for CSVKGQDPELFF.

The chain has TRBV6-2 or TRBV6-3 and TRBJ2-1, with D tentatively TRBD2 (5 bases). Trimming shortened V by 6 bases and J by 8 bases, and 11 bases separated the two germline ends. Looked up from germline, CDR1 is MNHEY and CDR2 is SVGEGT. This CDR3 region has 12 residues. This CDR3 is CASSQLVDEQFF. DNA of the CDR3: TGTGCCAGCAGCCAACTAGTCGATGAGCAGTTCTTC.

The rearrangement joins TRBV3-1 (or the pseudogene TRBV3-2) to TRBJ2-7, with a weak D call TRBD2 (6 bases). There are 14 residues in the CDR3. Germline CDR1 LGHDT, CDR2 YNNKEL (reference sequence). The V end lost 4 bases, the J end lost 6 bases, and 16 bases lay between the germline ends. This CDR3 is CASSPGIGGFEQYF. CDR3 DNA sequence: TGTGCCAGCAGCCCAGGGATCGGGGGATTCGAGCAGTACTTC.

The gene calls are TRBV10-3 and TRBJ1-6; 7 nucleotides match TRBD1. CDR3 length: 15 amino acids. The V gene end was trimmed by 5 bases and the J gene end by 5 bases; junction bases not matched to a gene: 6. The germline V gene encodes CDR1 ENHRY and CDR2 SYGVKD. The CDR3 nucleotides read TGTGCCATCAGTACCTCGACAGGGAATAATTCACCCCTCCACTTT. This gives the protein CAISTSTGNNSPLHF.

The chain combines TRBV20-1 with TRBJ1-2; 7 nucleotides align to TRBD1. The CDR3 extends over 12 amino acids. CDR1 is DFQATT, CDR2 SNEGSKA, per germline (reference sequence). J gave up 8 bases and V 3 bases, and 6 bases lay outside the gene matches. Here the CDR3 DNA reads TGCAGTGCTAGTAGGGGGGACAGCGGCTACACCTTC. Its protein product is CSASRGDSGYTF.

The rearrangement joins TRBV5-6 to TRBJ1-2, with D perhaps TRBD1 (6 bases). V lost 4 bases, J lost 12 bases, and 22 bases lay in between. The germline CDR1 and CDR2 sequences are SGHDT and YYEEEE. The CDR3 covers 14 residues. CDR3 residues: CASSRTKDSTWNTF. The DNA of the CDR3 is TGTGCCAGCAGCCGCACTAAGGACAGTACGTGGAACACCTTC.

This CDR3 is CAARGSNTGELFF. DNA of the CDR3: TGTGCCGCACGGGGGTCGAACACCGGGGAGCTGTTTTTT. This chain connects TRBV24-1 to TRBJ2-2; a possible D gene is TRBD2 (6 bases). The CDR3 sequence is 13 residues long. Germline-derived CDR1 and CDR2 are KGHDR and SFDVKD. The ends were cut back, 12 bases at V and 0 bases at J, with 10 bases in the middle.